Below, 24 T cell receptor beta chains from the same sample are listed, as sequenced in a study of OX40 agonist ivuxolimab in advanced cancers. Method: immunoSEQ multiplex PCR; TCRdb's copy keeps in-frame clones and lacks some. The table lists around 56,000 clones, over 75% of them singletons. The sample was CD4+ or CD8+ T cells sorted from blood, taken in a trial of the OX40 agonist ivuxolimab. These receptors came from an adult with an advanced solid tumor such as melanoma, head and neck, liver or kidney cancer.

This clone showed up just a few times. This CDR3 reads CASSEGLREQFF. CDR3 nucleotide sequence: TGCGCCAGCAGCGAAGGGCTTCGTGAGCAGTTCTTC. The V and J genes are TRBV5-1 and TRBJ2-1; D unresolved. Germline CDR1 and CDR2: SGHRS and YFSETQ. The CDR3 spans 12 residues. Trimming removed 4 bases from V and 9 bases from J, with 11 bases in between.

CDR3 protein: CASSVGGPGSYEQYF. The CDR3 DNA follows: TGTGCCAGCAGCGTTGGTGGTCCGGGTTCCTACGAGCAGTACTTC. This chain links TRBV9 with TRBJ2-7; the D is unclear. The CDR3 has 15 amino acids. Germline assignment: CDR1 SGDLS and CDR2 YYNGEE. Trimming pared 2 bases from V and 1 base from J, leaving 13 bases between.

The chain joins TRBV30 to TRBJ1-4; 7 positions agree with TRBD1. CDR3 length: 15 amino acids. J was trimmed by 7 bases and V by 0 bases; bases with no gene match: 8. In germline, CDR1 is GTSNPN, CDR2 SVGIG (reference sequence). The CDR3 DNA sequence: TGTGCCTGGAGTGTACTCCCCGGACAGGCTGAAAAACTGTTTTTT. It codes for CAWSVLPGQAEKLFF.

This clone was seen a few times. The chain combines TRBV12-5 with TRBJ2-7; weak D call: TRBD1 (6 bases). Trimming left V 6 bases short and J 3 bases short, with 12 bases between. CDR1 and CDR2 from the germline V gene are LGHNT and FRNRAP. The CDR3 has 13 amino acids. CDR3 nucleotide sequence: TGTGCTAGTGGACCGGGACACATCTACGAGCAGTACTTC. This sequence encodes CASGPGHIYEQYF.

The chain carries TRBV7-8 and TRBJ2-5, with D perhaps TRBD2 (7 bases). The CDR3 loop spans 13 amino acids. V was cut by 8 bases and J by 5 bases, with 15 bases left in between. Germline lookup yields CDR1 SGHVS and CDR2 FQNEAQ. The CDR3 nucleotides read TGTGCCAGCGGGTGGGGGGGCCCGGAGACCCAGTACTTC. The encoded protein is CASGWGGPETQYF. The complete variable domain, with remaining parts taken from reference TRBV7-8 and TRBJ2-5, reads GAGVSQSPRYKVAKRGQDVALRCDPISGHVSLFWYQQALGQGPEFLTYFQNEAQLDKSGLPSDRFFAERPEGSVSTLKIQRTQQEDSAVYLCASGWGGPETQYFGPGTRLLVL.

The V call is TRBV11-3, the J call TRBJ2-1; TRBD2 might be the D (6 bases). The V end was cut by 3 bases, the J end by 7 bases, with 16 bases between. This CDR3 has 15 residues. The germline gives CDR1 SGHNT, CDR2 YENEEA. Here the CDR3 DNA reads TGTGCCAGCAGCTTGTCTGCGGTTGGAGGGAATGAGCAGTTCTTC. It is translated as CASSLSAVGGNEQFF.

This clone was seen once. This specimen includes other DNA sequences encoding the same CDR3. The rearrangement joins TRBV5-1 to TRBJ2-4; TRBD2 is a possible D gene (6 bases). Germline CDR1 and CDR2: SGHRS and YFSETQ. This CDR3 has 15 amino acids. Trimming took off 0 bases at V and 2 bases at J, with 9 bases between the two ends. CDR3 nucleotide sequence: TGCGCCAGCAGCTTGGACGGGGGAACCAAAAACATTCAGTACTTC. Protein product: CASSLDGGTKNIQYF.

This chain connects TRBV7-3 to TRBJ2-7; the D call may be TRBD1 or TRBD2 (5 bases each). This CDR3 comprises 13 residues. Trimming removed 5 bases at V and 3 bases at J, with 11 bases between. Germline V gene sequence: CDR1 SGHTA, CDR2 FQGTGA. The CDR3 loop reads CASSRRDGYEQYF. As DNA, the CDR3 is TGTGCCAGCAGCCGCCGGGACGGCTACGAGCAGTACTTC. Drawing the rest from reference TRBV7-3 and TRBJ2-7, the complete variable domain is GAGVSQTPSNKVTEKGKYVELRCDPISGHTALYWYRQSLGQGPEFLIYFQGTGAADDSGLPNDRFFAVRPEGSVSTLKIQRTERGDSAVYLCASSRRDGYEQYFGPGTRLTVT.

The chain has TRBV5-4 and TRBJ2-5; D may correspond to TRBD1 or TRBD2 (5 bases each). V dropped 5 bases and J dropped 5 bases, with 19 bases sitting between them. Germline CDR1 is SGHNT and CDR2 is YYREEE (reference sequence). This CDR3 has 15 amino acids. CDR3 nucleotides: TGTGCCAGCAGTTCCCCCCGGGGCCCGAGGGAGACCCAGTACTTC. Its translation is CASSSPRGPRETQYF.

A few counts support this clone. V and J are TRBV10-2 and TRBJ2-3, with 10 nucleotides matching TRBD2. V lost 8 bases and J lost 8; bases outside the gene matches: 13. The CDR3 has 15 residues. Per the germline V gene, CDR1 is WSHSY and CDR2 is SAAADI. The CDR3: CASGVLAGNEGTQYF. CDR3 in DNA: TGCGCCAGCGGGGTACTAGCGGGGAACGAAGGTACGCAGTATTTT.

The chain couples TRBV28 to TRBJ2-4; TRBD2 matches at 7 bases. The CDR3 is 15 amino acids. Germline values: CDR1 MDHEN, CDR2 SYDVKM. The ends lost 6 bases at V and 3 bases at J; junction bases unmatched: 8. CDR3 sequence reads: CASSWGTTSKNIQYF. CDR3 sequence (DNA): TGTGCCAGCAGCTGGGGGACTACCAGCAAAAACATTCAGTACTTC. Based on the CDR3 plus reference TRBV28 and TRBJ2-4, the full variable domain is DVKVTQSSRYLVKRTGEKVFLECVQDMDHENMFWYRQDPGLGLRLIYFSYDVKMKEKGDIPEGYSVSREKKERFSLILESASTNQTSMYLCASSWGTTSKNIQYFGAGTRLSVL.

V and J are TRBV6-5 and TRBJ2-2; 8 bases are a match to TRBD1. Looked up from germline, CDR1 is MNHEY and CDR2 is SVGAGI. Trimming at V came to 0 bases and at J to 4 bases, leaving 4 bases not matched to a gene. CDR3 length: 16 amino acids. The CDR3 DNA reads as TGTGCCAGCAGTTACTCCAGGGGGCAGGGCACCGGGGAGCTGTTTTTT. Translated, it gives CASSYSRGQGTGELFF.

The genes are TRBV4-1 and TRBJ2-4, with TRBD2 as a possible D gene (6 bases). V dropped 0 bases and J dropped 0 bases, with 18 bases sitting between them. The CDR3 is made up of 19 amino acids. CDR1 is MGHRA and CDR2 is YSYEKL in the germline V gene. CDR3 sequence: CASSQEEGDLSLAKNIQYF. For the CDR3, the DNA is TGCGCCAGCAGCCAAGAAGAAGGGGACTTAAGCTTAGCCAAAAACATTCAGTACTTC.

The rearrangement links TRBV27 to TRBJ2-1; the D gene is possibly TRBD2 (6 bases). Germline V gene lookup returns CDR1 MNHEY and CDR2 SMNVEV (reference sequence). The germline V and J ends were trimmed by 3 bases and 2 bases, with 17 bases remaining between them. CDR3 length equals 17 residues. CDR3 sequence (DNA): TGTGCCAGCAGTTTTTCAAGGCGGCGCGGGACCTACAATGAGCAGTTCTTC. Encoded protein: CASSFSRRRGTYNEQFF.

CDR3 bases: TGTGCCTGGAGTGTTGCCAGGGCGGAGACCCAGTACTTC. Its translation is CAWSVARAETQYF. The V gene is TRBV30, the J gene TRBJ2-5, with D maybe TRBD1 (5 bases). This CDR3 spans 13 amino acids. V was pared by 0 bases and J by 5 bases, with 10 bases between. The V gene's germline CDR1 is GTSNPN and CDR2 SVGIG (reference sequence).

The chain recombines TRBV4-1 with TRBJ2-1; TRBD1 agrees at 11 bases. V dropped 5 bases and J dropped 4; count of bases not matched to a gene: 7. The CDR3 has 16 amino acids. Germline V gene sequence: CDR1 MGHRA, CDR2 YSYEKL. The CDR3 DNA is TGCGCCAGCAGCTCAGCCGGGACAGGGGGATACAATGAGCAGTTCTTC. It codes for CASSSAGTGGYNEQFF.

The chain uses TRBV7-3 and TRBJ2-7; D gene unclear. V shed 5 bases and J shed 4 bases, with 12 bases lying between them. This CDR3 comprises 13 residues. CDR1 is SGHTA, CDR2 FQGTGA, per germline. The CDR3 nucleotides are TGTGCCAGCAGCCCCTCCAATACGTACGAGCAGTACTTC. The encoded protein is CASSPSNTYEQYF.

In its sample, this clone was seen a few times. This chain connects TRBV7-2 to TRBJ2-1; 8 nucleotides agree with TRBD1. V was pared by 2 bases and J by 6 bases, with 6 bases of the junction left unmatched. CDR3 size: 15 residues. Germline CDR1 reads SGHTA; CDR2 reads FQGNSA. The CDR3 spells CASSLRVTGGNEQFF. CDR3 DNA sequence: TGTGCCAGCAGCTTAAGGGTTACAGGGGGCAATGAGCAGTTCTTC.

The rearrangement uses TRBV5-1 and TRBJ2-2; the D gene could be TRBD1 or TRBD2 (6 bases each). With 1 base removed from V and 5 bases from J, the gap between germline ends came to 15 bases. CDR1 is SGHRS, CDR2 YFSETQ, per germline. CDR3 size: 16 residues. In DNA, the CDR3 is TGCGCCAGCAGCTTGTTTTACGGGGGCGGAACCGGGGAGCTGTTTTTT. This codes for CASSLFYGGGTGELFF.

The rearrangement joins TRBV7-9 to TRBJ2-5; possible D gene TRBD2, 8 bases. The length of the CDR3 is 17 residues. CDR1 is SEHNR, CDR2 FQNEAQ, per germline (reference sequence). V was shortened by 7 bases and J by 2 bases, with 23 bases between the two germline ends. CDR3 in DNA: TGTGCCAGCATCAATTACGGGACAGCGGGGGAACAAGAGACCCAGTACTTC. It encodes CASINYGTAGEQETQYF.

The V call is TRBV11-2, the J call TRBJ2-3; the D gene is possibly TRBD1 (6 bases). The CDR3 is 13 residues long. Germline loops: CDR1 SGHAT, CDR2 FQNNGV. The V gene lost 1 base and the J gene lost 5 bases, with 7 bases spanning the gap. The CDR3 sequence: CASSLAGVDTQYF. The CDR3 bases are TGTGCCAGCAGCTTAGCAGGGGTAGATACGCAGTATTTT.

The chain employs TRBV30 and TRBJ2-7; 8 nucleotides match TRBD1. The CDR3 length is 14 residues. Germline V lookup: CDR1 GTSNPN, CDR2 SVGIG (reference sequence). Trimming cost V 3 bases and J 2 bases; bases outside gene matches: 6. The CDR3 here is CAWRTIQGAYEQYF. The CDR3 DNA is TGTGCCTGGAGGACAATACAGGGGGCCTACGAGCAGTACTTC. The full variable domain, completed using reference TRBV30 and TRBJ2-7, is SQTIHQWPATLVQPVGSPLSLECTVEGTSNPNLYWYRQAAGRGLQLLFYSVGIGQISSEVPQNLSASRPQDRQFILSSKKLLLSDSGFYLCAWRTIQGAYEQYFGPGTRLTVT.

The chain links TRBV2 to TRBJ2-1; perhaps TRBD2 as D (5 bases). The CDR3 runs 14 residues. Trimming removed 8 bases from V and 7 bases from J, with 18 bases in between. Germline V CDR1 and CDR2: SNHLY, FYNNEI. The CDR3 DNA sequence: TGTGCCAGCCGTCAGGCAGAGCGGAAAAATGAGCAGTTCTTC. This translates into CASRQAERKNEQFF.

The V call is TRBV30, the J call TRBJ1-2; 9 bases match TRBD1. Trimming at V came to 4 bases and at J to 8 bases, leaving 5 bases not matched to a gene. Germline assignment: CDR1 GTSNPN and CDR2 SVGIG (reference sequence). This CDR3 region has 12 residues. The CDR3 loop reads CAWNTGGWGYTF. The CDR3 DNA reads TGTGCCTGGAACACAGGGGGCTGGGGCTACACCTTC.